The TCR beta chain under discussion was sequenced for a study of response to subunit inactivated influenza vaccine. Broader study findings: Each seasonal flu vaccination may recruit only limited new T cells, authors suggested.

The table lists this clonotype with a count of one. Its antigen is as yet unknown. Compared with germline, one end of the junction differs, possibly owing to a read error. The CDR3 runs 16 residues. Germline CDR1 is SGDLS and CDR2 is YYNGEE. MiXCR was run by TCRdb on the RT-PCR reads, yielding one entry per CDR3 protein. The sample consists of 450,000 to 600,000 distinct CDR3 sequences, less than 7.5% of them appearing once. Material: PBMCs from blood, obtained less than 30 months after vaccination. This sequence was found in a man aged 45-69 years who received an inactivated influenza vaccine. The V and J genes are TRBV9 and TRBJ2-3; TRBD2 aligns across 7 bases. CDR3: CASSPGRIAGEDAQYF. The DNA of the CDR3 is TGTGCCAGCAGCCCCGGGAGGATAGCGGGTGAAGATGCGCAGTATTTT. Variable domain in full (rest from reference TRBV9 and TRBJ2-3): DSGVTQTPKHLITATGQRVTLRCSPRSGDLSVYWYQQSLDQGLQFLIQYYNGEERAKGNILERFSAQQFPDLHSELNLSSLELGDSALYFCASSPGRIAGEDAQYFGPGTRLTVL.